This T cell receptor beta chain was retrieved from a study of blood T cell repertoires in COVID-19 (dated by TCRdb to 2018 to 2021). Regarding the research as a whole: Samples from collaborators originated in the United States, Italy and Spain and spanned both the acute and convalescent phases of COVID-19. The prospective study material was composed of cDNA or gDNA derived from T cells, B-cell-depleted T cells, or PBMCs. The repertoires were made available in a free public database intended to serve as a resource for research on the immune response to SARS-CoV-2. Sample metadata almost always included a de-identified subject ID, COVID-19 status, age in years and sex. The samples were drawn from the first 160 participants of the ongoing ImmuneRACE study and from 1,254 subjects provided by 6 global collaborators. Subjects who had been exposed to COVID-19, were actively infected with it, or had recovered from it provided the deeply sampled blood TCRbeta repertoires that made up the dataset. Where available, HLA class I and class II types were taken from metadata supplied by the sample provider and were not determined by assay-based typing. Summary of the overall study and its limitations: Clinical and demographic metadata were provided uncurated, with the amount varying by source and participant.

The immunoSEQ Assay, a bias-controlled multiplex PCR, was used to amplify TCRbeta CDR3 regions from genomic DNA. Under the source paper's analysis protocol: Within the assay, amplification of reference gene primers was used to estimate how many nucleated cells each sample contained. To quantify the absolute abundance of each unique TCRbeta CDR3 rearrangement, sequence reads were collapsed and filtered. Productive Simpson clonality was computed per sample as the square root of Simpson's diversity index over productive rearrangements. Here the immuneACCESS table is served through TCRdb, limited to in-frame sequences with V and J called. Missing clones are a known gap in these copies; in checked studies unresolved V genes cover under half, and the rest lacks a known reason. That table is the source of V, J and clone size, and D and trimming were worked out from the DNA. This sample holds 300,000 to 400,000 clones; about 86% were observed only once. The ten most abundant clones make up around 4.2% of the sample.

A remark on this clone: It has no known antigen specificity. Nothing much larger sits one base from this clone, and base qualities are not available.

Participants in the prospective study were enrolled through a virtual design, were aged about 18 to 90 years, and lived in roughly 24 United States geographic areas. To assign participants to cohorts, the prospective study relied on clinical history that participants themselves reported in a screening survey and a study questionnaire. Mobile phlebotomists in the prospective study collected whole blood, serum and a nasopharyngeal or oropharyngeal swab from every participant. Over an approximately 2-month period, participants in the prospective study had the option of providing additional blood draws and questionnaires. Before DNA extraction, blood samples from the prospective study were shipped at room temperature or frozen. The CDR3, cysteine through phenylalanine, is 17 amino acids long. Only CDR3 DNA is held: 51 bases, read in frame from base 1. Sequences SGHRS (CDR1) and YFSETQ (CDR2) are obtained from the germline V gene. V lost 4 bases and J lost 5 bases; the stretch between them is 24 bases long.

Sequencing input: PBMCs or T cells enriched from blood (not recorded which). The TCR originated in a woman in her forties with acute COVID-19. The chain is made from TRBV5-1 and TRBJ2-5; matching of 7 bases hints at TRBD2 as the D gene. The CDR3 has the sequence CASSLAPGGLVGETQYF. Read as DNA, the sequence is TGCGCCAGCAGCCTCGCCCCGGGGGGCCTAGTTGGGGAGACCCAGTACTTC. When the CDR3 is completed using the reference TRBV5-1 and TRBJ2-5 genes on either side, the full variable domain is KAGVTQTPRYLIKTRGQQVTLSCSPISGHRSVSWYQQTPGQGLQFLFEYFSETQRNKGNFPGRFSGRQFSNSRSEMNVSTLELGDSALYLCASSLAPGGLVGETQYFGPGTRLLVL.